The 9 T cell receptor beta chains below were found in one sample sequenced in a study of T cells in localized non-small cell lung cancer. Profiled with immunoSEQ multiplex PCR; TCRdb holds only in-frame clones, not every one. The sample includes 50,000 to 75,000 clones, approximately 90% of them seen just once. The sample here was peripheral blood, taken before any cancer treatment. The source is a man aged 40-75 years with stage I squamous cell lung carcinoma.

CDR3 sequence (DNA): TGTGCCAGCAGCCAAGTCCCAGGGGGAGCCGCCTACGAGCAGTACTTC. Translation gives CASSQVPGGAAYEQYF. This chain links TRBV14 with TRBJ2-7, with 7 positions matching TRBD1. Germline V gene data show CDR1 as SGHDN and CDR2 as FVKESK. Trimming removed 1 base from V and 2 bases from J; junction bases left unmatched: 8. The CDR3 spans 16 residues.

V and J are TRBV7-2 and TRBJ1-3; D gene unclear. V shed 3 bases and J shed 2 bases, with 11 bases lying between them. There are 15 residues in the CDR3. Germline V gene lookup returns CDR1 SGHTA and CDR2 FQGNSA. As DNA, the CDR3 is TGTGCCAGCAGCTTCCTGCGGGTGGCTGGAAACACCATATATTTT. Translation gives CASSFLRVAGNTIYF.

The chain recombines TRBV5-6 with TRBJ2-1; 7 bases match TRBD2. Germline V gene lookup returns CDR1 SGHDT and CDR2 YYEEEE. J was trimmed by 10 bases and V by 6 bases; bases with no gene match: 10. The CDR3 has 13 residues. The CDR3 sequence: CASTPWEAGEQFF. The CDR3 DNA reads TGTGCCAGCACTCCCTGGGAAGCGGGGGAGCAGTTCTTC.

The V call is TRBV5-1, the J call TRBJ1-5; D is perhaps TRBD1 (6 bases). CDR1 and CDR2 from the germline V gene are SGHRS and YFSETQ. The ends were cut back, 4 bases at V and 1 base at J, with 15 bases in the middle. The CDR3 has 16 residues. CDR3 region: CASSPLQGRSNQPQHF. The CDR3 DNA is TGCGCCAGCAGCCCCCTACAGGGAAGGAGCAATCAGCCCCAGCATTTT.

The rearrangement links TRBV28 to TRBJ2-3; possibly TRBD1 for D (6 bases). From germline, CDR1 is MDHEN and CDR2 SYDVKM. The CDR3 runs to 19 residues. The ends were cut back, 4 bases at V and 6 bases at J, with 29 bases in the middle. The CDR3 protein is CASSSYRLRGPSEKDTQYF. The CDR3 bases are TGTGCCAGCAGTTCCTACCGCCTCAGGGGCCCCAGCGAGAAGGATACGCAGTATTTT.

The V gene is TRBV28, the J gene TRBJ1-2; TRBD1 aligns across 7 bases. This CDR3 is built from 15 residues. V lost 6 bases to trimming and J lost 3 bases; unmatched junction nucleotides: 10. CDR1 is MDHEN, CDR2 SYDVKM, per germline. CDR3 in DNA: TGTGCCAGCAGGCTCAGGGGGAATGGGGACTATGGCTACACCTTC. This encodes CASRLRGNGDYGYTF.

This rearrangement joins TRBV12-5 to TRBJ2-1; tentative D call: TRBD2 (6 bases). V was shortened by 2 bases and J by 0 bases, with 17 bases between the two germline ends. Germline V gives CDR1 LGHNT, CDR2 FRNRAP. The CDR3 runs 18 residues. The CDR3 sequence: CASGLMRDGESSYNEQFF. CDR3 sequence (DNA): TGTGCTAGTGGTTTGATGCGGGACGGCGAAAGCTCCTACAATGAGCAGTTCTTC. The whole variable domain, filled in from reference TRBV12-5 and TRBJ2-1, reads DARVTQTPRHKVTEMGQEVTMRCQPILGHNTVFWYRQTMMQGLELLAYFRNRAPLDDSGMPKDRFSAEMPDATLATLKIQPSEPRDSAVYFCASGLMRDGESSYNEQFFGPGTRLTVL.

The CDR3 sequence is CASSAASWSGNEQYF. As DNA, the CDR3 is TGTGCCAGCAGCGCGGCTTCGTGGTCCGGGAACGAGCAGTACTTC. This chain connects TRBV9 to TRBJ2-7; tentative D call: TRBD2 (5 bases). There are 15 residues in the CDR3. Trimming pared 3 bases from V and 5 bases from J, leaving 18 bases between. Per the germline V gene, CDR1 is SGDLS and CDR2 is YYNGEE.

The V gene is TRBV5-6, the J gene TRBJ1-2, with 9 bases aligning to TRBD1. Losses at the gene ends were 4 bases for V and 5 bases for J; bases not matched to a gene: 3. The CDR3 has 13 residues. From germline, CDR1 is SGHDT and CDR2 YYEEEE. CDR3 in DNA: TGTGCCAGCAGCAGGGGACAGGGTTATGGCTACACCTTC. Its translation: CASSRGQGYGYTF.